This T cell receptor beta chain was sequenced in a study of T-cell reconstitution after alpha-beta-depleted transplantation in children. Study findings and constraints: There were reportedly several hundred expanded graft clones from which alpha-beta T cells came about two months after transplant.

To note about this clonotype: Its antigen remains unidentified.

Unique molecular identifiers were incorporated into the prepared TCRbeta library. TCRdb itself ran the PCR reads through MiXCR, one entry per CDR3 protein. Of around 25,000 distinct CDR3 sequences listed, 15% to 20% are singletons. V lost 1 base and J lost 2, with 7 bases in between. CDR3 length equals 14 residues. The sample consisted of PBMCs, mostly from graft donor cells, taken 60 days after TCRalphabeta/CD19-depleted stem cell transplant. The chain combines TRBV12-3 or TRBV12-4 with TRBJ2-3; D is unresolved. This receptor was taken from a male patient aged 2 to 9 who had a stem cell transplant for acute lymphoblastic leukemia, so the T cells may come from the graft donor. CDR3 amino acids: CASSLGSFTDTQYF. The DNA of the CDR3 is TGTGCCAGCAGTTTAGGCTCTTTCACAGATACGCAGTATTTT.